What follows are 32 T cell receptor beta chains derived from one specimen sequenced in a study of shared clonotypes between healthy human individuals. Produced via immunoSEQ multiplex PCR; TCRdb's table is partial and in-frame only. The table has 2 million to 2.5 million clones, under 97% seen once; the top ten hold 0.1% to 0.15%. Sequencing was performed on naive CD4+ T cells sorted from blood. As to subset: CD45RA+ positively selected. The receptors were sampled from a man aged 18-30 years in good health.

The chain couples TRBV10-2 to TRBJ2-5; D is unclear. Germline assignment: CDR1 WSHSY and CDR2 SAAADI. Trimming cost V 6 bases and J 1 base, with 9 bases left between them. The CDR3 covers 13 residues. In DNA form, the CDR3 reads TGCGCCAGCAGGCGCAGCGTCCAAGAGACCCAGTACTTC. This encodes CASRRSVQETQYF.

V and J are TRBV10-1 and TRBJ1-1, with D perhaps matching TRBD1 (5 bases). Germline CDR1 reads WNHNN; CDR2 reads SYGVQD (reference sequence). The length of the CDR3 is 14 residues. V was trimmed by 2 bases and J by 0 bases, leaving 7 bases between them. The DNA for the CDR3 is TGCGCCAGCAGTGAGGGAGGGGTGAACACTGAAGCTTTCTTT. Translation gives CASSEGGVNTEAFF.

V and J are TRBV10-3 and TRBJ2-1, with TRBD2 matching over 14 bases. The CDR3 spans 21 residues. The germline CDR1 and CDR2 sequences are ENHRY and SYGVKD. V gave up 4 bases and J gave up 0 bases; unmatched junction bases: 14. CDR3 DNA sequence: TGTGCCATCAGTGCCCTCGGACTAGCGGGAGGATCGGGAAGCTCCTACAATGAGCAGTTCTTC. Translated: CAISALGLAGGSGSSYNEQFF.

V and J are TRBV7-8 and TRBJ1-1; D uncertain. Germline CDR1 and CDR2: SGHVS and FQNEAQ. The CDR3 contains 14 residues. V was clipped by 4 bases and J by 4 bases, with 13 bases between them. The CDR3 region is CASSSSAGSTEAFF. The CDR3, as DNA: TGTGCCAGCAGCTCTTCCGCAGGATCCACTGAAGCTTTCTTT.

As for this clone: Other DNA sequences within the sample encode an identical CDR3. The CDR3 spells CASSTNYGYTF. The DNA for the CDR3 is TGTGCCAGCAGTACCAACTATGGCTACACCTTC. The J gene is TRBJ1-2, the V gene TRBV28; the D is unclear. Germline values: CDR1 MDHEN, CDR2 SYDVKM. V was cut by 5 bases and J by 2 bases, with 3 bases left in between. This CDR3 region has 11 residues.

V usage is TRBV10-1 and J usage is TRBJ2-3; D call uncertain. Germline V gives CDR1 WNHNN, CDR2 SYGVQD (reference sequence). V shed 7 bases and J shed 3 bases, with 2 bases lying between them. This CDR3 is 10 amino acids long. The CDR3 DNA sequence: TGCGCCAGCACGACAGATACGCAGTATTTT. Protein sequence: CASTTDTQYF.

This sequence joins TRBV27 and TRBJ1-1, with D unresolved. Germline CDR1 is MNHEY and CDR2 is SMNVEV (reference sequence). The CDR3 runs 17 residues. Trimming cost V 2 bases and J 1 base, with 17 bases left between them. The CDR3 DNA reads TGTGCCAGCAGTTTAGCGGGCTGGAAACTCGGGAACACTGAAGCTTTCTTT. The encoded protein is CASSLAGWKLGNTEAFF.

V and J are TRBV28 and TRBJ1-2; D gene uncertain. Germline values: CDR1 MDHEN, CDR2 SYDVKM. Trimming removed 4 bases from V and 2 bases from J, with 11 bases in between. This CDR3 has 14 residues. The CDR3 spells CASSSQDGNYGYTF. In DNA, the CDR3 is TGTGCCAGCAGTTCTCAGGACGGGAACTATGGCTACACCTTC.

The chain couples TRBV30 to TRBJ2-5, with a weak D call TRBD1 (5 bases). The germline V gene encodes CDR1 GTSNPN and CDR2 SVGIG (reference sequence). The CDR3 length is 16 residues. V was trimmed by 0 bases and J by 0 bases, leaving 14 bases between them. The CDR3 loop is CAWSVGPWYHQETQYF. The CDR3 region has the DNA TGTGCCTGGAGTGTGGGGCCGTGGTATCACCAAGAGACCCAGTACTTC.

The genes are TRBV7-2 and TRBJ1-2; D is possibly TRBD1 (6 bases). The CDR3 is 13 amino acids. Trimming took 5 bases from V and 4 from J, leaving 11 bases between them. The V gene's germline CDR1 is SGHTA and CDR2 FQGNSA. Written as DNA, the CDR3 is TGTGCCAGCAGCCCGGGACAAAGCTATGGCTACACCTTC. Translating it yields CASSPGQSYGYTF.

CDR3 in amino acids: CASSWAGSTDTQYF. The CDR3 coding sequence is TGTGCCAGCAGCTGGGCGGGCAGCACAGATACGCAGTATTTT. The genes are TRBV7-3 and TRBJ2-3; tentatively, D is TRBD2 (5 bases). The CDR3 contains 14 residues. In germline, CDR1 is SGHTA, CDR2 FQGTGA. Trimming took off 4 bases at V and 0 bases at J, with 8 bases between the two ends.

V gene TRBV4-1 combines with J gene TRBJ2-6; D possibly corresponds to TRBD1 (5 bases). CDR1 is MGHRA and CDR2 is YSYEKL in the germline V gene. Between the trimmed V and J ends, which lost 1 base and 1 base, there was a span of 8 bases. This CDR3 is 16 amino acids long. This CDR3 is CASSQASGSGANVLTF. CDR3 bases: TGCGCCAGCAGCCAAGCCTCAGGGTCTGGGGCCAACGTCCTGACTTTC.

The V gene is TRBV25-1, the J gene TRBJ1-4; no clear D. Germline assignment: CDR1 MGHDK and CDR2 SYGVNS. V lost 4 bases to trimming and J lost 10 bases, with 19 bases between them. The CDR3 runs to 15 residues. The CDR3 reads CASSVTISQGGKLFF. CDR3 in DNA: TGTGCCAGCAGTGTAACTATCTCTCAAGGTGGAAAACTGTTTTTT.

The J gene is TRBJ2-3, the V gene TRBV28; D uncertain. V lost 2 bases to trimming and J lost 0 bases, with 6 bases between them. This CDR3 comprises 14 residues. Germline CDR1 and CDR2: MDHEN and SYDVKM. The CDR3 sequence: CASSLGSSTDTQYF. DNA for the CDR3: TGTGCCAGCAGTTTAGGGTCCAGCACAGATACGCAGTATTTT.

The rearrangement uses TRBV11-3 and TRBJ2-7; 7 bases agree with TRBD1. Germline lookup yields CDR1 SGHNT and CDR2 YENEEA. With V trimmed by 0 bases and J by 5 bases, 7 bases remained unmatched. The CDR3 sequence is 15 residues long. The CDR3 sequence is CASSLEQGTVNEQYF. CDR3 sequence (DNA): TGTGCCAGCAGCTTAGAACAGGGGACGGTCAACGAGCAGTACTTC. Full variable domain (missing parts from reference TRBV11-3 and TRBJ2-7): EAGVVQSPRYKIIEKKQPVAFWCNPISGHNTLYWYLQNLGQGPELLIRYENEEAVDDSQLPKDRFSAERLKGVDSTLKIQPAELGDSAVYLCASSLEQGTVNEQYFGPGTRLTVT.

This sequence joins TRBV21-1 and TRBJ1-1; the table assigns TRBD1, which was not confirmed against the DNA. TRBV21-1 is a recognized pseudogene. This CDR3 has 18 amino acids. CDR3 amino acids: CASSKEGGPRVMNTEAFF. CDR3 in DNA: TGTGCCAGCAGCAAAGAAGGGGGTCCGCGGGTCATGAACACTGAAGCTTTCTTT.

J is TRBJ2-1 and V is TRBV7-2; weak D call: TRBD2 (7 bases). Trimming pared 2 bases from V and 10 bases from J, leaving 21 bases between. CDR1 is SGHTA and CDR2 is FQGNSA in the germline V gene. This CDR3 comprises 16 residues. DNA of the CDR3: TGTGCCAGCAGCTTATTAGGGGGGGCTGGTACAATCGAGCAGTTCTTC. It encodes CASSLLGGAGTIEQFF.

The chain recombines TRBV13 with TRBJ2-1; TRBD2 matches at 9 bases. V dropped 2 bases and J dropped 2; count of bases not matched to a gene: 7. CDR3 size: 17 residues. The germline V gene encodes CDR1 PRHDT and CDR2 FYEKMQ (reference sequence). The CDR3 region has the DNA TGTGCCAGCAGCTTAAAGGGCGGGAGGGCCGCCTACAATGAGCAGTTCTTC. Amino acids: CASSLKGGRAAYNEQFF. Using reference TRBV13 and TRBJ2-1 for the parts outside the CDR3, the full variable domain is AAGVIQSPRHLIKEKRETATLKCYPIPRHDTVYWYQQGPGQDPQFLISFYEKMQSDKGSIPDRFSAQQFSDYHSELNMSSLELGDSALYFCASSLKGGRAAYNEQFFGPGTRLTVL.

CDR3 protein: CASSWGLAGAYEQYF. The CDR3 DNA reads TGTGCCAGCAGTTGGGGACTAGCGGGGGCGTACGAGCAGTACTTC. The J gene is TRBJ2-7, the V gene TRBV6-1; 14 bases line up with TRBD2. J lost 4 bases, V lost 5 bases, and 4 bases had no gene match. There are 15 residues in the CDR3. Germline CDR1 MNHNS, CDR2 SASEGT.

V usage is TRBV5-6 and J usage is TRBJ2-1; D gene unclear. The CDR3 has 13 amino acids. The germline gives CDR1 SGHDT, CDR2 YYEEEE. V lost 4 bases and J lost 8, with 13 bases in between. Here the CDR3 DNA reads TGTGCCAGCAGCCCGGACGCGGTGGATGAGCAGTTCTTC. This translates into CASSPDAVDEQFF.

The chain recombines TRBV10-3 with TRBJ2-7; 9 nucleotides match TRBD1. Unmatched junction bases numbered 12, after V lost 10 bases and J lost 5 bases. The CDR3 covers 14 residues. The germline V gene encodes CDR1 ENHRY and CDR2 SYGVKD. CDR3 loop: CAKGGSGQGHEQYF. CDR3 DNA: TGTGCCAAAGGGGGCTCGGGACAGGGCCACGAGCAGTACTTC.

V gene TRBV28 combines with J gene TRBJ2-5; 9 bases match TRBD1. Germline-derived CDR1 and CDR2 are MDHEN and SYDVKM. CDR3 size: 14 residues. J lost 5 bases, V lost 6 bases, and 7 bases had no gene match. CDR3 DNA sequence: TGTGCCAGCAGGGACTGGACAGGGGTGGAGACCCAGTACTTC. It specifies CASRDWTGVETQYF.

The rearrangement links TRBV7-9 to TRBJ2-3; the match to TRBD2 covers 8 bases. Germline lookup yields CDR1 SEHNR and CDR2 FQNEAQ (reference sequence). The CDR3 runs 13 residues. The junction had 2 bases not matched to a gene; V was cut back by 1 base and J by 8 bases. In nucleotides, the CDR3 is TGTGCCAGCAGCTTAGATGGGACTAGTACGCAGTATTTT. Translation: CASSLDGTSTQYF.

This chain uses TRBV30 with TRBJ2-1, with 12 bases identical to TRBD2. The CDR3 loop spans 17 amino acids. The ends lost 2 bases at V and 6 bases at J; junction bases unmatched: 11. CDR1 and CDR2 (germline): GTSNPN, SVGIG (reference sequence). The CDR3, as DNA: TGTGCCTGGAGTCCGGTAAGGACTAGCGGGACGGGCAATGAGCAGTTCTTC. Its translation: CAWSPVRTSGTGNEQFF.

V gene TRBV28 combines with J gene TRBJ1-1; TRBD1 matches at 7 bases. Trimming took 6 bases from V and 1 from J; bases not matched to a gene: 8. The CDR3 sequence is 15 residues long. The V gene's germline CDR1 is MDHEN and CDR2 SYDVKM. The CDR3 is CASSLRGSSNTEAFF. CDR3 bases: TGTGCCAGCAGCCTCAGGGGGAGTTCGAACACTGAAGCTTTCTTT.

This clone was seen just once. The chain carries TRBV5-8 and TRBJ1-1; D is unclear. Looked up from germline, CDR1 is SGHTS and CDR2 is YDEGEE. V lost 3 bases and J 10 bases, leaving 13 bases between the germline ends. CDR3 length: 12 residues. The CDR3 region is CASSSRKPGAFF. In nucleotides, the CDR3 is TGTGCCAGCAGCTCCAGGAAGCCGGGAGCTTTCTTT.

The rearrangement links TRBV28 to TRBJ1-3, with a weak D call TRBD1 (5 bases). Germline V gene lookup returns CDR1 MDHEN and CDR2 SYDVKM. Trimming stripped 7 bases from V and 2 bases from J, with 18 bases between. This CDR3 spans 16 amino acids. In nucleotides, the CDR3 is TGTGCCAGCATTCAGGGCGGGGGTCTGGCTGGAAACACCATATATTTT. It yields the protein CASIQGGGLAGNTIYF.

V and J are TRBV15 and TRBJ2-3; tentative D call: TRBD2 (6 bases). Germline V gene data show CDR1 as LNHNV and CDR2 as YYDKDF (reference sequence). Trimming removed 0 bases at V and 1 base at J, with 17 bases between. The length of the CDR3 is 18 residues. This CDR3 reads CATSREWGTPRRTDTQYF. CDR3 bases: TGTGCCACCAGCAGAGAATGGGGGACTCCAAGGCGCACAGATACGCAGTATTTT.

This clone appeared once. The rearrangement joins TRBV5-6 to TRBJ1-5; possible D gene TRBD1, 5 bases. V lost 0 bases and J lost 7, with 14 bases in between. Germline loops: CDR1 SGHDT, CDR2 YYEEEE. The CDR3 runs 15 residues. The CDR3 is CASSLGMGEGQPQHF. CDR3 nucleotides: TGTGCCAGCAGCTTGGGGATGGGGGAGGGGCAGCCCCAGCATTTT.

The CDR3 reads CASSPRKYTGNTGELFF. In DNA, the CDR3 is TGTGCCAGTAGTCCCCGAAAATATACAGGAAACACCGGGGAGCTGTTTTTT. The gene calls are TRBV19 and TRBJ2-2, with a possible D match to TRBD1 (5 bases). Germline V CDR1 and CDR2: LNHDA, SQIVND (reference sequence). The CDR3 is 17 residues long. V lost 5 bases and J 2 bases, leaving 18 bases between the germline ends.

This chain joins TRBV10-2 and TRBJ1-1; 10 nucleotides match TRBD1. Germline CDR1 is WSHSY and CDR2 is SAAADI. This CDR3 is 16 amino acids long. Germline trimming cut 3 bases from V and 1 base from J; bases unmatched to any gene: 5. The CDR3 region is CASSDRQGARNTEAFF. The CDR3 nucleotides read TGCGCCAGCAGTGACCGACAGGGGGCACGGAACACTGAAGCTTTCTTT.

The chain employs TRBV5-6 and TRBJ2-5; the match to TRBD2 covers 9 bases. The CDR3 spans 17 residues. J lost 4 bases, V lost 4 bases, and 14 bases had no gene match. CDR1 is SGHDT, CDR2 YYEEEE, per germline. This CDR3 reads CASSPTFGTSRIETQYF. DNA of the CDR3: TGTGCCAGCAGCCCGACCTTCGGGACTAGCCGGATAGAGACCCAGTACTTC.